This note documents a single TCR beta chain sequence. The antigen remains undetermined. This specimen belongs to a study of T cell responses to AZD1222 COVID-19 vaccine. Findings and caveats of the study: Donors were chiefly white British, with a greater number of females, and clonal diversity was perhaps underestimated. Repertoires were obtained solely post-peak T cell response.

The CDR3 has 13 residues. V was cut by 2 bases and J by 0 bases, with 5 bases left in between. Germline V gives CDR1 SEHNR, CDR2 FQNEAQ (reference sequence). Method: immunoSEQ multiplex PCR; TCRdb's copy keeps in-frame clones and lacks some. The table lists tens of thousands of clones, roughly 88% of them singletons. The sample here was peripheral blood, taken on day 0 of AZD1222 vaccination. The receptor's source is an adult in good health. The chain has TRBV7-9 and TRBJ2-7; D gene uncertain. The CDR3: CASSLPSSYEQYF. In nucleotides, the CDR3 is TGTGCCAGCAGCTTACCCAGCTCCTACGAGCAGTACTTC.